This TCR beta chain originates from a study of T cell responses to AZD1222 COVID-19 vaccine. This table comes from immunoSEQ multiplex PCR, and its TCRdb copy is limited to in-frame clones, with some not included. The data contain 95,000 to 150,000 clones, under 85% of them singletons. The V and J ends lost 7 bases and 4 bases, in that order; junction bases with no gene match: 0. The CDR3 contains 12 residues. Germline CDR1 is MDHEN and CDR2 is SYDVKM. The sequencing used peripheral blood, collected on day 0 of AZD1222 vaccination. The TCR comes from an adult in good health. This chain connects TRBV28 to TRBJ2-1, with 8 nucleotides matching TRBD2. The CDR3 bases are TGTGCCAGCACTAGCGGGTACAATGAGCAGTTCTTC. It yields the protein CASTSGYNEQFF.